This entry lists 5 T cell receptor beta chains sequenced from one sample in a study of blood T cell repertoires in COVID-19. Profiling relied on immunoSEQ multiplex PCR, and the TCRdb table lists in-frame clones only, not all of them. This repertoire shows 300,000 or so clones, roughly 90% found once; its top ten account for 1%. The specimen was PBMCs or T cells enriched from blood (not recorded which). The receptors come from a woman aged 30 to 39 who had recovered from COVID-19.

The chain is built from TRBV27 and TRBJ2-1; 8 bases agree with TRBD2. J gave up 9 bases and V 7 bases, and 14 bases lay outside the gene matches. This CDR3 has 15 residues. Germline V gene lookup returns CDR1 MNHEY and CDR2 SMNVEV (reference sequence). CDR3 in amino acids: CASTLGRGAGGEQFF. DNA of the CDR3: TGTGCCAGCACTCTCGGGCGGGGGGCCGGAGGTGAGCAGTTCTTC.

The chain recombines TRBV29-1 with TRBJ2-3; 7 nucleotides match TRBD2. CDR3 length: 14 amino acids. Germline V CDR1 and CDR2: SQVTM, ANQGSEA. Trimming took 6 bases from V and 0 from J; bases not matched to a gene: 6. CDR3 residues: CSVRGGTSTDTQYF. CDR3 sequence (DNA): TGCAGCGTCCGCGGGGGTACGAGCACAGATACGCAGTATTTT.

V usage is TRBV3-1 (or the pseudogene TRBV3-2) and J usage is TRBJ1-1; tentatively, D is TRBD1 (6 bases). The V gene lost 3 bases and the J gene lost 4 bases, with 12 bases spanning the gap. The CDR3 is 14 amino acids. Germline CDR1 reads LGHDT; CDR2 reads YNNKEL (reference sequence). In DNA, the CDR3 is TGTGCCAGCAGCCATCGTGGACAGTTCACTGAAGCTTTCTTT. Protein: CASSHRGQFTEAFF.

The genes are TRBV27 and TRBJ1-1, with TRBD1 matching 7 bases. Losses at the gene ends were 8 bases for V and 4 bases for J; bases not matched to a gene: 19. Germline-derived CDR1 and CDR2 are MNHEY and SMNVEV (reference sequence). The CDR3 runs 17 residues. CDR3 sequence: CASAKKGQRQGGTEAFF. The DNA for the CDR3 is TGTGCCAGCGCTAAAAAGGGTCAGCGACAGGGCGGCACTGAAGCTTTCTTT.

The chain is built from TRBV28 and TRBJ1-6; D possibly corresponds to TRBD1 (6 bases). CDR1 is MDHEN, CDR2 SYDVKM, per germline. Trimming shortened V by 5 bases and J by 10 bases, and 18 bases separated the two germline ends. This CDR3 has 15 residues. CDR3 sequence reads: CASSLTGLGESPLHF. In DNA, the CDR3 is TGTGCCAGCAGTCTAACAGGGTTAGGGGAATCACCCCTCCACTTT.